The present TCR beta chain was sequenced within a study of T cells in Graves' hyperthyroidism and ophthalmopathy. A remark on this clonotype: Its cognate antigen is unknown.

From RNA transcripts, TCR beta CDR3 regions were amplified. First-round RT-PCR of the TCR CDR3 relied on the HTBI primer set. TCRdb re-called the multiplex PCR reads through MiXCR, storing one row per CDR3 protein. The table lists a few hundred thousand distinct CDR3 sequences, roughly 18% of them singletons. Patients aged 18 to 65 had newly diagnosed hyperthyroidism that had lasted under 2 months. The PBMCs studied were ones that came from about 10 ml fresh peripheral blood. The study's findings and limits: Most clonotypes expanded in the thyroid (above 0.001) were also present in blood.

The germline CDR1 and CDR2 sequences are LNHDA and SQIVND (reference sequence). The CDR3 is made up of 16 amino acids. V was pared by 4 bases and J by 1 base, with 4 bases of the junction left unmatched. The chain is built from TRBV19 and TRBJ1-5, with 10 positions matching TRBD1. What was sequenced was blood. The TCR originated in a woman between 50 and 59 years old with Graves' hyperthyroidism. In DNA, the CDR3 is TGTGCCAGTAGTACGGGACAGGGGTTGAGCAATCAGCCCCAGCATTTT. Its protein product is CASSTGQGLSNQPQHF.